This record concerns one T cell receptor (beta chain) sequence. Only in-frame clones appear in the TCRdb table, and some are missing; sequencing was by immunoSEQ multiplex PCR. The sample includes 100,000 or so clones, more than 85% of them seen just once. The data originate from a study of T cell changes during pregnancy in multiple sclerosis. From germline, CDR1 is LNHDA and CDR2 SQIVND (reference sequence). This CDR3 region has 15 residues. The V and J ends lost 10 bases and 1 base, in that order; junction bases with no gene match: 11. The TCR originated in a female donor with multiple sclerosis, enrolled in a pregnancy study. This rearrangement joins TRBV19 to TRBJ1-2, with 8 nucleotides matching TRBD1. Here the sequenced sample was peripheral blood, taken after pregnancy. The CDR3 loop is CATVDRAELNYGYTF. In nucleotides, the CDR3 is TGTGCCACCGTGGACAGGGCCGAGCTTAACTATGGCTACACCTTC.